One and the same sample provided the 16 T cell receptor beta chains below, sequenced in a study of beta chain features in type 1 diabetes. Expressed TCRB transcripts were sequenced because the isolated RNA had all been reverse transcribed beforehand. The assay was immunoSEQ multiplex PCR, and TCRdb's table has in-frame clones only and misses some. Of over 150,000 clones in the sample, over 7.5% were seen once. The source material was central memory CD4+ T cells from blood. All receptors come from a man younger than 35 in good health.

This clone was observed many times. V and J are TRBV28 and TRBJ2-4, with 10 bases that match TRBD1. The germline V gene encodes CDR1 MDHEN and CDR2 SYDVKM. CDR3 length equals 14 residues. The junction had 3 bases not matched to a gene; V was cut back by 3 bases and J by 7 bases. CDR3 region: CASSLVTGGNIQYF. As DNA, the CDR3 is TGTGCCAGCAGTTTGGTGACAGGGGGCAACATTCAGTACTTC.

The genes are TRBV15 and TRBJ2-7, with 13 bases matching TRBD2. Trimming took 2 bases from V and 4 from J; bases not matched to a gene: 2. The CDR3 runs 15 residues. CDR1 and CDR2 from the germline V gene are LNHNV and YYDKDF (reference sequence). CDR3 nucleotide sequence: TGTGCCACCAGCAGACGGACTAGCGGGAGTTACGAGCAGTACTTC. The encoded protein is CATSRRTSGSYEQYF.

This clone turned up a few times. The chain couples TRBV4-3 to TRBJ2-3; 9 bases line up with TRBD1. Per germline, CDR1 LGHNA and CDR2 YSLEER. The CDR3 extends over 17 amino acids. The V segment lost 0 bases and the J segment 9 bases; nucleotides outside the gene matches: 13. The CDR3 loop reads CASSQDQGQGPIKTQYF. CDR3 nucleotides: TGCGCCAGCAGCCAAGACCAGGGACAGGGCCCGATCAAGACGCAGTATTTT.

This chain connects TRBV30 to TRBJ2-7, with 9 bases aligning to TRBD1. CDR1 and CDR2 (germline): GTSNPN, SVGIG (reference sequence). This CDR3 comprises 13 residues. V shed 7 bases and J 5 bases; nucleotides not matched to a gene: 9. The CDR3 sequence is CASYLDRGNEQYF. The CDR3 nucleotides are TGTGCCTCATATTTAGACAGGGGGAACGAGCAGTACTTC.

The chain employs TRBV6-1 and TRBJ2-2; D perhaps matches TRBD2 (5 bases). Germline lookup yields CDR1 MNHNS and CDR2 SASEGT. The CDR3 is made up of 14 amino acids. V was shortened by 6 bases and J by 5 bases, with 13 bases between the two germline ends. The CDR3, as DNA: TGTGCCAGCAGATTAAACACGGGGACCGGGGAGCTGTTTTTT. This sequence encodes CASRLNTGTGELFF.

This clone was picked up a small number of times. V is TRBV30 and J is TRBJ2-7; weak D call: TRBD1 (5 bases). Germline V CDR1 and CDR2: GTSNPN, SVGIG (reference sequence). Trimming took 2 bases from V and 3 from J, leaving 11 bases between them. This CDR3 contains 13 residues. As DNA, the CDR3 is TGTGCCTGGAGTATACAGGTCGGCTACGAGCAGTACTTC. Its protein product is CAWSIQVGYEQYF.

This chain connects TRBV6-1 to TRBJ2-7, with D possibly TRBD2 on 6 matching bases. The CDR3 covers 13 residues. V was cut by 11 bases and J by 2 bases, with 16 bases left in between. Germline V gives CDR1 MNHNS, CDR2 SASEGT. The CDR3 nucleotides read TGTGCCGGACGCAGCGGGTTCACCTACGAGCAGTACTTC. Protein sequence: CAGRSGFTYEQYF.

This clone has just a few counts. The rearrangement uses TRBV15 and TRBJ2-5; 7 bases match TRBD2. This CDR3 is 15 amino acids long. The junction had 8 bases not matched to a gene; V was cut back by 0 bases and J by 7 bases. Germline-derived CDR1 and CDR2 are LNHNV and YYDKDF (reference sequence). CDR3 sequence: CATSRDRLAGGTQYF. The CDR3 region has the DNA TGTGCCACCAGCAGAGATCGACTAGCCGGGGGGACCCAGTACTTC.

V gene TRBV7-2 combines with J gene TRBJ1-5; tentative D call: TRBD1 (6 bases). CDR3 length: 16 residues. Germline V gene data show CDR1 as SGHTA and CDR2 as FQGNSA. Trimming removed 5 bases from V and 2 bases from J, with 16 bases in between. CDR3: CASSPATGNGNQPQHF. The DNA for the CDR3 is TGTGCCAGCAGCCCGGCCACAGGGAACGGCAATCAGCCCCAGCATTTT.

This clone was seen a few times. This sequence joins TRBV5-1 and TRBJ2-7, with D perhaps matching TRBD2 (5 bases). V was trimmed by 4 bases and J by 7 bases, leaving 30 bases between them. The CDR3 is 18 residues long. Looked up from germline, CDR1 is SGHRS and CDR2 is YFSETQ. In DNA, the CDR3 is TGCGCCAGCAGCAACGTAGGGTTCAAGCCAGCGGATCCGCGGGAGCAGTACTTC. Translation gives CASSNVGFKPADPREQYF.

The chain couples TRBV7-3 to TRBJ1-6; D possibly corresponds to TRBD1 (6 bases). The V end lost 5 bases, the J end lost 7 bases, and 15 bases lay between the germline ends. From germline, CDR1 is SGHTA and CDR2 FQGTGA. The CDR3 sequence is 15 residues long. The CDR3 reads CASSLNGQPNSPLHF. The CDR3 bases are TGTGCCAGCAGCCTCAACGGACAGCCGAATTCACCCCTCCACTTT.

The chain joins TRBV28 to TRBJ2-3, with no clear D. CDR3 length: 12 residues. Between the trimmed V and J ends, which lost 7 bases and 0 bases, there was a span of 5 bases. The germline V gene has CDR1 MDHEN and CDR2 SYDVKM. CDR3 DNA sequence: TGTGCCAGCACTAGGAGCACAGATACGCAGTATTTT. Its translation: CASTRSTDTQYF.

The CDR3 nucleotides read TGTGCCAGCAGCTTAGTAGGGCCCGGGACTGGAAACACCATATATTTT. Translation: CASSLVGPGTGNTIYF. This chain connects TRBV7-2 to TRBJ1-3; D is unclear. The V end lost 1 base, the J end lost 2 bases, and 12 bases lay between the germline ends. CDR1 is SGHTA and CDR2 is FQGNSA in the germline V gene. The CDR3 has 16 amino acids.

This clone was recorded at least ten times. The chain recombines TRBV4-2 with TRBJ2-7; tentatively, D is TRBD2 (6 bases). This CDR3 spans 15 amino acids. The germline gives CDR1 LGHNA, CDR2 YNFKEQ. V shed 0 bases and J shed 5 bases, with 14 bases lying between them. The CDR3 reads CASSQELTSPHEQYF. The CDR3 DNA follows: TGTGCCAGCAGCCAAGAGCTCACTAGCCCCCACGAGCAGTACTTC.

In DNA form, the CDR3 reads TGTGCCAGCATCCGGGGGTCCACCGGAAATGAAAAACTGTTTTTT. Translated, it gives CASIRGSTGNEKLFF. This chain links TRBV2 with TRBJ1-4; possible D gene TRBD1, 5 bases. Looked up from germline, CDR1 is SNHLY and CDR2 is FYNNEI. V was trimmed by 7 bases and J by 5 bases, leaving 17 bases between them. The CDR3 runs 15 residues.

For the CDR3, the DNA is TGTGCCAGCGGGGCTGATTCTACCTACAATGAGCAGTTCTTC. Protein sequence: CASGADSTYNEQFF. This sequence joins TRBV28 and TRBJ2-1; TRBD1 might be the D (5 bases). V was trimmed by 8 bases and J by 2 bases, leaving 13 bases between them. The CDR3 runs 14 residues. The germline V gene encodes CDR1 MDHEN and CDR2 SYDVKM.